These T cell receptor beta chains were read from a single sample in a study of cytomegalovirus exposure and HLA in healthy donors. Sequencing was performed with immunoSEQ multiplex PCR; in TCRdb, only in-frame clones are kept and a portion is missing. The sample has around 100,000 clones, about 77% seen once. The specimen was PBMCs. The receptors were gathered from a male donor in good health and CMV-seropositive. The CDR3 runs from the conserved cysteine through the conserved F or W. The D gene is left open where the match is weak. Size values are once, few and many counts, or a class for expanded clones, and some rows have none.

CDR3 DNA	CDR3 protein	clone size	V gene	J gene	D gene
TGTGCTAGTGGTTCGCTACAGGGGGCGTCTGGAAACACCATATATTTT	CASGSLQGASGNTIYF	-	TRBV12-5	TRBJ1-3	TRBD1
TGTGCCTGGAGTAGGGGTAGCTCCTACGAGCAGTACTTC	CAWSRGSSYEQYF	-	TRBV30	TRBJ2-7	-
TGTGCCAGCAGTTCCCCCTTCTCTGAAGCTTTCTTT	CASSSPFSEAFF	-	TRBV28	TRBJ1-1	-
TGTGCCAGCAGCCCAACGCAGGGGACAGATACGCAGTATTTT	CASSPTQGTDTQYF	few	TRBV7-9	TRBJ2-3	-
TGTGCCAGCAGCTTAGTGGGCTCAGGGGCTAGCAATCAGCCCCAGCATTTT	CASSLVGSGASNQPQHF	-	TRBV5-6	TRBJ1-5	-
TGTGCCAGTAGTGTACAGGGGGACCGCTACGAGCAGTACTTC	CASSVQGDRYEQYF	-	TRBV19	TRBJ2-7	TRBD1
TGCGCCAGCAGCCTTCAGACAGGGGGAAACACTGAAGCTTTCTTT	CASSLQTGGNTEAFF	-	TRBV5-1	TRBJ1-1	TRBD1
TGTGCCAGCAGCTATTCGAATCAGCCCCAGCATTTT	CASSYSNQPQHF	few	TRBV7-9	TRBJ1-5	-
TGTGCCTGGGGGGCCGAGGTTGGAAACACCATATATTTT	CAWGAEVGNTIYF	-	TRBV30	TRBJ1-3	-
TGCGCCAGCAGCCAAGATACAGGGGACAGATCAAATAACTATGGCTACACCTTC	CASSQDTGDRSNNYGYTF	-	TRBV4-1	TRBJ1-2	TRBD1
TGTGCCAGCACGGCAGGCAGTACAGATACGCAGTATTTT	CASTAGSTDTQYF	few	TRBV6-6	TRBJ2-3	-
TGTGCCAGTAGCCCCACCGCGGGAGCCAGCTCTGGAAACACCATATATTTT	CASSPTAGASSGNTIYF	few	TRBV19	TRBJ1-3	-
TGTGCCAGTAGTCCCCGGGACAGGGATCCTCCTACCTTC	CASSPRDRDPPTF	few	TRBV19	TRBJ1-2	TRBD1